The present TCR beta chain was sequenced within a study of T cell changes during pregnancy in multiple sclerosis. Profiling relied on immunoSEQ multiplex PCR, and the TCRdb table lists in-frame clones only, not all of them. The sample consists of tens of thousands of clones, 93% of them appearing once. The CDR3 runs to 15 residues. Germline trimming cut 1 base from V and 3 bases from J; bases unmatched to any gene: 8. In germline, CDR1 is SQVTM, CDR2 ANQGSEA. The chain carries TRBV29-1 and TRBJ2-7, with 8 nucleotides matching TRBD1. The sequence came from a female donor with multiple sclerosis, enrolled in a pregnancy study. Specimen: CD8+ T cells from peripheral blood mononuclear cells, collected after pregnancy. This CDR3 is CSVEGPGQVNYEQYF. The CDR3 nucleotides are TGCAGCGTTGAAGGCCCGGGACAGGTGAACTACGAGCAGTACTTC.